This T cell receptor (beta chain) stems from a study of blood T cell repertoires in COVID-19. Across the study: The analysed material was cDNA or gDNA that came from T cells, B-cell-depleted T cells, or PBMCs.

This CDR3 is built from 12 residues. Germline CDR1 is SEHNR and CDR2 is FQNEAQ (reference sequence). Trimming at V came to 5 bases and at J to 10 bases, leaving 7 bases not matched to a gene. The table came from immunoSEQ multiplex PCR; TCRdb's copy has only in-frame clones and leaves some out. The sample holds some 87,000 clones, 85% to 95% seen once. The receptor was isolated from a woman aged 60-75 years with active COVID-19. V and J are TRBV7-9 and TRBJ1-1; 7 nucleotides align to TRBD1. Sequencing used peripheral blood. The CDR3 spells CASSQQGRRAFF. The CDR3 DNA reads as TGTGCCAGCAGCCAACAGGGGAGGAGAGCTTTCTTT.